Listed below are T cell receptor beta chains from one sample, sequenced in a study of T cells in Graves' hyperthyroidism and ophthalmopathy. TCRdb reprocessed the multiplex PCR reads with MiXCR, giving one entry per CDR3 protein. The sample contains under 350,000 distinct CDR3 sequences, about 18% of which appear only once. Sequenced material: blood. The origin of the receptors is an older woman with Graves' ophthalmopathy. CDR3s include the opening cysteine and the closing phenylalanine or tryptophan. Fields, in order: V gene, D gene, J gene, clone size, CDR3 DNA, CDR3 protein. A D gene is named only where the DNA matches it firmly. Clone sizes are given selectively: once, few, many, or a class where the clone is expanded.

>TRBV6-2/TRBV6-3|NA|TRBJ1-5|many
TGTGCCAGCAGTTCCCTTGGCACCGTAAGTCTCAACCAGCCCCAGCATTTT
CASSSLGTVSLNQPQHF
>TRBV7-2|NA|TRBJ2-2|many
TGTGCCAGCAGCTTAGCGGCCAACACCGGGGAGCTGTTTTTT
CASSLAANTGELFF
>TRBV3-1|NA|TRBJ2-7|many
TGTGCCAGCAGCCAGGAAGGTTTACAGCCCTACGAGCAGTACTTC
CASSQEGLQPYEQYF
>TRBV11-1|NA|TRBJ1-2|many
TGTGCCAGCAGCTTTCAGGGTCGGAACTATGGCTACACCTTC
CASSFQGRNYGYTF
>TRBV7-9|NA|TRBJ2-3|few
TGTGCCAGCAGCCCGATCGGGACTCCCACAGATACGCAGTATTTT
CASSPIGTPTDTQYF
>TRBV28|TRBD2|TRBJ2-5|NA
TGTGCCAGCAGTTTAACAGCGGGAGGGCCGAAGTCCCTCCAAGAGACCCAGTACTTC
CASSLTAGGPKSLQETQYF
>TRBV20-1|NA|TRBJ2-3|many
TGCAGTGCCCTACTATTATCTGGGCTAGGAGCAGATACGCAGTATTTT
CSALLLSGLGADTQYF
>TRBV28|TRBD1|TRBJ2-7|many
TGTGCCAGCGGACAGGGTCTCAACGAGCAGTACTTC
CASGQGLNEQYF
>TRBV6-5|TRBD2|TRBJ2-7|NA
TGTGCCAGCAGTTACTCGACGGGAGTAGCGGGGGGGGCCAAGCAGTACTTC
CASSYSTGVAGGAKQYF
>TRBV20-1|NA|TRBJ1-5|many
TGCAGTGCTAGATGGGTTGGACAGCCCCAGCATTTT
CSARWVGQPQHF
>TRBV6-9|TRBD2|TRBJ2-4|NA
TGTGCCAGCGGTTCGGGGGGGCAGGGGACCAAAAACATTCAGTACTTC
CASGSGGQGTKNIQYF
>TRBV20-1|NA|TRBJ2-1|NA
TGCAGTGCTAGAGTTGTGGTCGGGATGAGCGGTGAGCAGTTCTTC
CSARVVVGMSGEQFF
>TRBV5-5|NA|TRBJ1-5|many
TGTGCCAGCAGCGCTACCTCCGGGACACGCAATCAGCCCCAGCATTTT
CASSATSGTRNQPQHF
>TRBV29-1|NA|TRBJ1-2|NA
TGCAGCGTTGCGGGCCAGAGCTATGGCTACACCTTC
CSVAGQSYGYTF